A selection of T cell receptor beta chains follows, all from one sample in a study of beta chain features in type 1 diabetes. Here immunoSEQ multiplex PCR was the method, and the copy in TCRdb shows in-frame clones only, minus some. This table holds fewer than 250,000 clones, around 10% found once. The specimen was naive CD4+ T cells from blood. These receptor sequences come from a woman in her late teens or twenties in good health. Each CDR3 is given with its conserved first and last residue. The order of the fields is D gene, J gene, clone size, V gene, CDR3 DNA, CDR3 protein. The D gene is left open where the match is weak. Clone size is stated in some rows and not others, as once, few, many or a class when expanded.

d_gene: .
j_gene: TRBJ1-1
abundance: .
v_gene: TRBV18
CDR3nt: TGTGCCAGCTCACCACTTGACTTTAACACTGAAGCTTTCTTT
CDR3aa: CASSPLDFNTEAFF

d_gene: .
j_gene: TRBJ2-4
abundance: few
v_gene: TRBV7-2
CDR3nt: TGTGCCAGCAGCTCCTACAGGGCCCTGTCCAAAAACATTCAGTACTTC
CDR3aa: CASSSYRALSKNIQYF

d_gene: TRBD1
j_gene: TRBJ1-1
abundance: .
v_gene: TRBV7-3
CDR3nt: TGTGCCAGCAGCGAGACAGGGGGCGCGGGCACTGAAGCTTTCTTT
CDR3aa: CASSETGGAGTEAFF

d_gene: .
j_gene: TRBJ2-5
abundance: few
v_gene: TRBV6-6
CDR3nt: TGTGCCAGCAGCCCCTCCCCCGGCCAAGAGACCCAGTACTTC
CDR3aa: CASSPSPGQETQYF

d_gene: .
j_gene: TRBJ1-5
abundance: few
v_gene: TRBV6-1
CDR3nt: TGTGCCAGCAGAGAAGGGGCCGAAAATCAGCCCCAGCATTTT
CDR3aa: CASREGAENQPQHF

d_gene: TRBD1
j_gene: TRBJ1-1
abundance: .
v_gene: TRBV6-5
CDR3nt: TGTGCCAGCGGCGACAGGGGGAACACTGAAGCTTTCTTT
CDR3aa: CASGDRGNTEAFF

d_gene: .
j_gene: TRBJ1-5
abundance: few
v_gene: TRBV7-9
CDR3nt: TGTGCCAGCAGCCTTATGGCGGGTCAGCCCCAGCATTTT
CDR3aa: CASSLMAGQPQHF

d_gene: TRBD2
j_gene: TRBJ2-7
abundance: .
v_gene: TRBV7-6
CDR3nt: TGTGCCAGCAGCATCCTGGGAGGGAGGCAGCTCTTAATGGGCGAGCAGTACTTC
CDR3aa: CASSILGGRQLLMGEQYF

d_gene: .
j_gene: TRBJ1-1
abundance: .
v_gene: TRBV11-2
CDR3nt: TGTGCCAGCAGCTTGGGAGGAGCGAACACTGAAGCTTTCTTT
CDR3aa: CASSLGGANTEAFF

d_gene: TRBD1
j_gene: TRBJ2-6
abundance: .
v_gene: TRBV4-1
CDR3nt: TGCGCCAGCAGCCATCTCGACAGGGGAGGATTGGTCGGGGCCAACGTCCTGACTTTC
CDR3aa: CASSHLDRGGLVGANVLTF

d_gene: TRBD2
j_gene: TRBJ2-2
abundance: .
v_gene: TRBV5-5
CDR3nt: TGTGCCAGCAGCCCCGTAGCGGGGGTCACCGGGGAGCTGTTTTTT
CDR3aa: CASSPVAGVTGELFF

d_gene: .
j_gene: TRBJ2-3
abundance: few
v_gene: TRBV2
CDR3nt: TGTGCCAGCAGTGGAGAAGCGGTCACAGATACGCAGTATTTT
CDR3aa: CASSGEAVTDTQYF

d_gene: TRBD2
j_gene: TRBJ2-1
abundance: .
v_gene: TRBV5-1
CDR3nt: TGCGCCAGCAGCTTTGGTCTAGCGGGGAATGAGCAGTTCTTC
CDR3aa: CASSFGLAGNEQFF

d_gene: TRBD1
j_gene: TRBJ2-5
abundance: few
v_gene: TRBV5-1
CDR3nt: TGCGCCAGCAGCCTGGACAGGGGAGACGAGACCCAGTACTTC
CDR3aa: CASSLDRGDETQYF

d_gene: TRBD2
j_gene: TRBJ2-7
abundance: .
v_gene: TRBV5-1
CDR3nt: TGCGCCAGCAGATCGACTAGCGGGGGGACCTACGAGCAGTACTTC
CDR3aa: CASRSTSGGTYEQYF

d_gene: .
j_gene: TRBJ2-7
abundance: few
v_gene: TRBV5-1
CDR3nt: TGCGCCAGCAGCTTGGGGGAGGTCGGTATCGACGAGCAGTACTTC
CDR3aa: CASSLGEVGIDEQYF

d_gene: .
j_gene: TRBJ2-1
abundance: many
v_gene: TRBV18
CDR3nt: TGTGCCAGCTCGCCGGACAGTCAAGAGCAGTTCTTC
CDR3aa: CASSPDSQEQFF

d_gene: TRBD2
j_gene: TRBJ2-4
abundance: .
v_gene: TRBV7-2
CDR3nt: TGTGCCAGCACCTCCCTAGCGGGAGGAACCTCTTGGTACTTC
CDR3aa: CASTSLAGGTSWYF